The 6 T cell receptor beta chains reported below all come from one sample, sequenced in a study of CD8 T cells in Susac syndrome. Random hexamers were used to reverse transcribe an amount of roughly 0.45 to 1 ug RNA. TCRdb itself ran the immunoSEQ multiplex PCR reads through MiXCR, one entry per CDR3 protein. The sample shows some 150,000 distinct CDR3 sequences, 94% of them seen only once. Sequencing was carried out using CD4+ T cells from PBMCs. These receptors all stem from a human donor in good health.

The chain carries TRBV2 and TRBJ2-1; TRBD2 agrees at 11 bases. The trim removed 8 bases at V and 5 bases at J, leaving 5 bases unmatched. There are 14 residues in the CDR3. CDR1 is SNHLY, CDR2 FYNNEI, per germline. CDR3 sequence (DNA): TGTGCCAGCGCGGGACTAGCGGAGGACAATGAGCAGTTCTTC. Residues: CASAGLAEDNEQFF. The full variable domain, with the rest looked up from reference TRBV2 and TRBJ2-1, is EPEVTQTPSHQVTQMGQEVILRCVPISNHLYFYWYRQILGQKVEFLVSFYNNEISEKSEIFDDQFSVERPDGSNFTLKIRSTKLEDSAMYFCASAGLAEDNEQFFGPGTRLTVL.

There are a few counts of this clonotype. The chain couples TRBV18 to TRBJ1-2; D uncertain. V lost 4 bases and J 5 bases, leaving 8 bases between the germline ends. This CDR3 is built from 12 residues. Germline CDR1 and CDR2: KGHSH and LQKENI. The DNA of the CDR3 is TGTGCCAGCTCACGGACGGTTTATGGCTACACCTTC. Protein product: CASSRTVYGYTF.

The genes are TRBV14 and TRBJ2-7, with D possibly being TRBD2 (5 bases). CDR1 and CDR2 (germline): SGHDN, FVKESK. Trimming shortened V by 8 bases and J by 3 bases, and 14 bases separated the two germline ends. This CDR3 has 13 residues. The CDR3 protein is CASSEGRRYEQYF. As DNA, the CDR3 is TGTGCCAGCTCCGAGGGCCGGCGCTACGAGCAGTACTTC.

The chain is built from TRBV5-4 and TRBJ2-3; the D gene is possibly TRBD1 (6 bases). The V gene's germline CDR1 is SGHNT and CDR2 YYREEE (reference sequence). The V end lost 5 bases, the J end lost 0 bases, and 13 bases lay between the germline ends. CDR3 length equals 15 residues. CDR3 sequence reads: CASSLRDISTDTQYF. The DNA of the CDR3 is TGTGCCAGCAGTTTACGGGACATAAGCACAGATACGCAGTATTTT.

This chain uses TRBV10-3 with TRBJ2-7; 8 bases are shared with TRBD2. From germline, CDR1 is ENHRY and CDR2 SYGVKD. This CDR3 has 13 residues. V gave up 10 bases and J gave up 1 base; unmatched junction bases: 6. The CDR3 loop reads CATSGLVSYEQYF. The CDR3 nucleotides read TGTGCCACGTCGGGACTAGTATCCTACGAGCAGTACTTC.

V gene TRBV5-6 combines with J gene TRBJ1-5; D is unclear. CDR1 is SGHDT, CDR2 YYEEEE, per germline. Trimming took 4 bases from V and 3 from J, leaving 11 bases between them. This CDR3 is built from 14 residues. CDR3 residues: CASSPDPSNQPQHF. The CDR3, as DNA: TGTGCCAGCAGCCCGGACCCATCCAATCAGCCCCAGCATTTT.